Here is one T cell receptor beta chain with its context. TCRdb recomputed calls from the RT-PCR reads with MiXCR, one row per CDR3 protein. In the table there are hundreds of thousands of distinct CDR3 sequences, around 14% of which are singletons. This record comes from a study of patients and donors after allogeneic stem cell transplantation. The CDR3 spans 14 residues. V was clipped by 1 base and J by 5 bases, with 9 bases between them. CDR1 and CDR2 (germline): SGHKS, YYEKEE (reference sequence). This clonotype was obtained from a human donor who was either an allogeneic HSCT recipient or a stem cell or donor lymphocyte infusion donor (not recorded which). It is not recorded whose cells these are; they may come from a transplant donor. V and J are TRBV5-5 and TRBJ2-2; tentative D call: TRBD1 (5 bases). Sequencing was performed on blood, either unsorted or a sorted T cell fraction (not recorded which). The CDR3 nucleotides read TGTGCCAGCAGCTTGCAGGGAATGACCGGGGAGCTGTTTTTT. Protein product: CASSLQGMTGELFF.